This T cell receptor (beta chain) was identified in a study of monozygotic twins with inflammatory bowel disease. Study-level results: By inverse Simpson index, TCRbeta diversity was lower in IBD patients than in healthy co-twins.

Regarding this clonotype: The antigen remains undetermined.

CDR3 length: 14 residues. The unique tags termed UMIs, each holding a 6-nucleotide sample barcode, were added by means of template switching. TCRdb reanalyzed the 5' RACE reads, giving one entry per CDR3 protein sequence and no DNA. The table counts a few hundred thousand distinct CDR3 sequences; approximately 2.4% lies in the top ten. The TCR was taken from a human donor with ulcerative colitis or Crohn's disease, or a healthy co-twin of an affected twin (not recorded which). This chain uses TRBV12-3 or TRBV12-4 with TRBJ2-3; TCRdb proposes TRBD2, but this gene call is untestable without DNA. Material for sequencing was blood. CDR3 sequence reads: CASRASGGGDAQYF.